Listed here are 10 T cell receptor beta chains from one sample, sequenced in a study of blood T cell repertoires in COVID-19 (dated by TCRdb to 2019 to 2021). Libraries were built with the immunoSEQ multiplex PCR assay. The immuneACCESS repertoire file appears here via TCRdb, limited to in-frame rearrangements. These files lack a portion of the clones; in checked studies, under half of the deficit traces to unresolved V genes, and the cause of the others is not known. Recorded for this sample are a few hundred thousand clones; around 88% of them occurred a single time. The top ten constitute roughly 6.7% of the sample. The source material was peripheral blood. The receptors were sampled from a woman between 25 and 40 years old with COVID-19, enrolled during active disease.

The chain is built from TRBV6-5 and TRBJ2-5; D is unresolved. Trimming took off 4 bases at V and 0 bases at J, with 6 bases between the two ends. Germline lookup yields CDR1 MNHEY and CDR2 SVGAGI. The CDR3 length is 13 residues. CDR3 residues: CASSSVYQETQYF. Here the CDR3 DNA reads TGTGCCAGCAGTTCAGTGTACCAAGAGACCCAGTACTTC.

The chain recombines TRBV11-2 with TRBJ2-5; 13 nucleotides line up with TRBD2. Germline assignment: CDR1 SGHAT and CDR2 FQNNGV. Trimming removed 5 bases from V and 4 bases from J; junction bases left unmatched: 7. The CDR3 runs to 16 residues. CDR3 in amino acids: CASSTTSGGVRETQYF. The CDR3 DNA reads TGTGCCAGCAGCACCACTAGCGGGGGGGTCAGAGAGACCCAGTACTTC.

The V gene is TRBV28, the J gene TRBJ2-1; 7 bases line up with TRBD1. This CDR3 spans 16 amino acids. CDR1 MDHEN and CDR2 SYDVKM come from the germline V gene. Trimming removed 6 bases from V and 8 bases from J; junction bases left unmatched: 16. CDR3: CASSLLRDSLKDEQFF. The CDR3 DNA reads as TGTGCCAGCAGCCTCCTCCGGGACAGCCTCAAGGATGAGCAGTTCTTC.

This chain joins TRBV4-3 and TRBJ1-6; the match to TRBD1 covers 7 bases. The CDR3 covers 15 residues. CDR1 is LGHNA, CDR2 YSLEER, per germline. V was clipped by 1 base and J by 7 bases; unmatched bases: 4. The CDR3 nucleotides read TGCGCCAGCAGCCAAGGACAGGGTTACAATTCACCCCTCCACTTT. It is translated as CASSQGQGYNSPLHF.

V usage is TRBV2 and J usage is TRBJ1-3, with D possibly matching TRBD1 (6 bases). V gave up 7 bases and J gave up 4 bases, with 17 bases separating them. The CDR3 has 15 amino acids. Germline V CDR1 and CDR2: SNHLY, FYNNEI. This CDR3 is CASNRGAGTGNTIYF. In nucleotides, the CDR3 is TGTGCCAGCAATCGGGGAGCCGGGACAGGAAACACCATATATTTT.

Points on this clone: Other nucleotide sequences from this sample produce the same CDR3. The genes are TRBV28 and TRBJ2-7; 8 positions match TRBD1. In germline, CDR1 is MDHEN, CDR2 SYDVKM. After removal of 7 bases from V and 0 bases from J, the junction contained 5 bases not matched to a gene. The length of the CDR3 is 14 residues. The CDR3 bases are TGTGCCAGCACCCCCGGACAGGGCTCCTACGAGCAGTACTTC. The encoded protein is CASTPGQGSYEQYF.

The chain joins TRBV5-1 to TRBJ1-3; 7 bases align to TRBD1. This CDR3 region has 16 residues. The junction had 11 bases not matched to a gene; V was cut back by 4 bases and J by 4 bases. Germline values: CDR1 SGHRS, CDR2 YFSETQ. The CDR3 spells CASSGGTVSSGNTIYF. CDR3 coding DNA: TGCGCCAGCAGCGGGGGGACAGTCTCGTCCGGAAACACCATATATTTT.

The chain's CDR3 is CASSLSPRGNEQFF. The DNA of the CDR3 is TGTGCCAGCAGCTTAAGTCCCAGGGGAAATGAGCAGTTCTTC. The J gene is TRBJ2-1, the V gene TRBV11-3; D may be TRBD1 (6 bases). Trimming pared 2 bases from V and 7 bases from J, leaving 12 bases between. Germline V gene data show CDR1 as SGHNT and CDR2 as YENEEA. The length of the CDR3 is 14 residues.

This clone has more than one count but fewer than ten. At one end the junction does not follow the germline gene, possibly because of a read error. The rearrangement joins TRBV7-7 to TRBJ2-5, with 10 bases matching TRBD1. This CDR3 contains 15 residues. Per the germline V gene, CDR1 is SSHAT and CDR2 is FNYEAQ (reference sequence). The DNA of the CDR3 is TGTGCTAGCAGCTTAGGGACAGGGGAGCAAGAGACCCAGTACTTC. Amino acids: CASSLGTGEQETQYF.

The chain uses TRBV2 and TRBJ2-7; 8 bases are shared with TRBD2. This CDR3 has 14 amino acids. CDR1 and CDR2 (germline): SNHLY, FYNNEI. V shed 8 bases, J shed 2 bases, and the junction held 8 bases outside the gene matches. For the CDR3, the DNA is TGTGCCAGCCGGGGGGGGGACAAGGCCTACGAGCAGTACTTC. This codes for CASRGGDKAYEQYF.